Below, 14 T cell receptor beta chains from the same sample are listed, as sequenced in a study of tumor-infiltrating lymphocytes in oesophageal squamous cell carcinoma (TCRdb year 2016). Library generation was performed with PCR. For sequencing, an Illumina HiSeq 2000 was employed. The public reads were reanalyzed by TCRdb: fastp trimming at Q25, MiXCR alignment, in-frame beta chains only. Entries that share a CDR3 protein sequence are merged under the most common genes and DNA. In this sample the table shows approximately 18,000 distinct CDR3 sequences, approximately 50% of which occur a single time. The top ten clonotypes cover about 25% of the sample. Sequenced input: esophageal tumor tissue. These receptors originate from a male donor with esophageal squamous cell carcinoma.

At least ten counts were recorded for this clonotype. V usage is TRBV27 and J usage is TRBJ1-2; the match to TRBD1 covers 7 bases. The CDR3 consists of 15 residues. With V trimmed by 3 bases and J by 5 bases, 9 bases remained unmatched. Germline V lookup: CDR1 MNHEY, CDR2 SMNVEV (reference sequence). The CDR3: CASSFRGDSRYGYTF. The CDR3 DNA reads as TGTGCCAGCAGTTTTCGGGGGGACAGCAGGTATGGCTACACCTTC.

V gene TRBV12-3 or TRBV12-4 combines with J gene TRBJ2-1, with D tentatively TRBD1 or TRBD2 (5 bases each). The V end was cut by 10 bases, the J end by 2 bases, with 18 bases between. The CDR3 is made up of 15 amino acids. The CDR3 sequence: CATGWDGPPYNEQFF. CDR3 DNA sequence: TGTGCCACCGGATGGGACGGACCGCCCTACAATGAGCAGTTCTTC.

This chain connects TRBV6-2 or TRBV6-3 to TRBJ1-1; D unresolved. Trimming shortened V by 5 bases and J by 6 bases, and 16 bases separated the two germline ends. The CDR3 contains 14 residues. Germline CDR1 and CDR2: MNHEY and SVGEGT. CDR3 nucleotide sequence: TGTGCCAGCAGTGAACCGAACCCAGCCGCTGAAGCTTTCTTT. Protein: CASSEPNPAAEAFF.

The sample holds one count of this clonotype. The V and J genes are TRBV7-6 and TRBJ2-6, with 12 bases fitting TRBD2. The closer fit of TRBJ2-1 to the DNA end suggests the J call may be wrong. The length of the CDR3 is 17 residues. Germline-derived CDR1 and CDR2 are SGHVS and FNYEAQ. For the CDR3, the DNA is TGTGCCAGCAGCGAGTCCCCGTGGACTAGCGGGGCTAATGAGCAGTTCTTC. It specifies CASSESPWTSGANEQFF.

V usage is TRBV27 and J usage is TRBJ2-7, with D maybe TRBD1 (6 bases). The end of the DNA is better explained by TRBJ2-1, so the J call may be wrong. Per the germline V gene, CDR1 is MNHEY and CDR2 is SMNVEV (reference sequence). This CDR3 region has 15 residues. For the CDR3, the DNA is TGTGCCAGCAGTTTGGGGGCGCAGGGCCCCTACGAGCAGTTCTTC. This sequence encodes CASSLGAQGPYEQFF.

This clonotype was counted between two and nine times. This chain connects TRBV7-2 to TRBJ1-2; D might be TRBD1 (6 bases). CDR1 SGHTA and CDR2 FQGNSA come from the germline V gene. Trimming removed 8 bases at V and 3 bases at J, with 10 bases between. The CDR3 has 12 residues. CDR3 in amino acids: CASADSHYGYTF. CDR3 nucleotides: TGTGCCAGCGCGGACAGCCACTATGGCTACACCTTC.

CDR3 in DNA: TGTGCCAGCAGTCCAAGGGGACCAATGCCGAACACCGGGGAGCTGTTTTTT. It yields the protein CASSPRGPMPNTGELFF. The chain joins TRBV12-3 or TRBV12-4 to TRBJ2-2, with D possibly being TRBD1 or TRBD2 (5 bases each). The length of the CDR3 is 17 residues. Trimming left V 5 bases short and J 0 bases short, with 16 bases between.

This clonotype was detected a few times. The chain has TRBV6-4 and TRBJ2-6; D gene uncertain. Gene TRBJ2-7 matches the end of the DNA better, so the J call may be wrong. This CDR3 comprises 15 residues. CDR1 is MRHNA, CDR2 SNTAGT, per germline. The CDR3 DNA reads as TGTGCCAGCATCTCGTGCCGGACCCGGGCCCTCGAGCAGTACTTC. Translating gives CASISCRTRALEQYF.

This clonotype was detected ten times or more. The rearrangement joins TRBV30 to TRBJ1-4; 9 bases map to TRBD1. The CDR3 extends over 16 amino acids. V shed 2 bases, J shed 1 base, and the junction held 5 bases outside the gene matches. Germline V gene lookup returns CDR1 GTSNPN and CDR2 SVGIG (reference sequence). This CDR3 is CAWSTPGQGTNEKLFF. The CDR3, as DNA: TGTGCCTGGAGTACACCGGGACAGGGAACTAATGAAAAACTGTTTTTT.

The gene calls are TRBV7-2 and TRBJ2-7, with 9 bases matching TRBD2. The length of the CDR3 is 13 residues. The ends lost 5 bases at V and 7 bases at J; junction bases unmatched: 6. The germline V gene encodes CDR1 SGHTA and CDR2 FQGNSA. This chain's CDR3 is CASSIGLANEQYF. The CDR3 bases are TGTGCCAGCAGCATCGGACTAGCGAATGAGCAGTACTTC.

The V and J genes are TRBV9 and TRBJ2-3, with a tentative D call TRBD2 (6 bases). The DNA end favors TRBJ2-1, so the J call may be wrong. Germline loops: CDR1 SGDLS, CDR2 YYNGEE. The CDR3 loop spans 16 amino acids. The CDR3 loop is CASSPRGGDSYNEQFF. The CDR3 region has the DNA TGTGCCAGCAGCCCCCGGGGCGGGGACTCCTACAATGAGCAGTTCTTC.

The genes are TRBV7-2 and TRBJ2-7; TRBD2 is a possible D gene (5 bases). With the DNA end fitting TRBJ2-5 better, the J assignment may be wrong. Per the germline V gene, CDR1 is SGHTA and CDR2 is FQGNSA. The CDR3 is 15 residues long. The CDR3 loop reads CASSPSQARVETQYF. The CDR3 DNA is TGTGCCAGCAGCCCTAGCCAGGCTCGGGTTGAGACCCAGTACTTC.

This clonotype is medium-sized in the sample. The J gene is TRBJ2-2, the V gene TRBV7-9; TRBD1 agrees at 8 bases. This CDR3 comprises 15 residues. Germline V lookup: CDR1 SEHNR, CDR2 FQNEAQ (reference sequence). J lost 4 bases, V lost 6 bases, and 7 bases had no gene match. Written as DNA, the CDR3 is TGTGCCAGCAGGCCGGGACAGGCCTCCACCGGGGAGCTGTTTTTT. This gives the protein CASRPGQASTGELFF.

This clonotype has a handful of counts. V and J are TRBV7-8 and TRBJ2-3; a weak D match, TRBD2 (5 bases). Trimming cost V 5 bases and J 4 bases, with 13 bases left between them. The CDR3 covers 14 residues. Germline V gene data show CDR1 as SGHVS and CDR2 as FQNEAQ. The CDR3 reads CASSPLSGPDTQYF. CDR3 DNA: TGTGCCAGCAGCCCCCTCAGCGGCCCAGATACGCAGTATTTT.